This T cell receptor beta chain was profiled in a study of shared T cell receptors in the human thymus. CDR1 MNHEY and CDR2 SVGAGI come from the germline V gene. Between the trimmed V and J ends, which lost 6 bases and 8 bases, there was a span of 10 bases. This CDR3 spans 12 amino acids. Only in-frame clones appear in the TCRdb table, and some are missing; sequencing was by immunoSEQ multiplex PCR. The sample has about 660,000 clones, 85% to 90% seen once. These data also formed part of another study, on human thymus T cells. That work states: Samples came from healthy Finnish infants during open corrective cardiac surgery. Resections that were taken during corrective heart surgery supplied the thymus tissue. Seemingly biased V and J gene usage marked thymic and blood repertoires. Unrelated individuals were reported by related research to share highly overlapping thymic repertoires.

The TCR comes from a boy under three years old with a congenital heart defect. The V call is TRBV6-5, the J call TRBJ2-2; D remains ambiguous. The specimen was thymocytes. CDR3: CASRREEGELFF. For the CDR3, the DNA is TGTGCCAGCAGACGCGAGGAGGGGGAGCTGTTTTTT.